One and the same sample provided the 14 T cell receptor beta chains below, sequenced in a study of OX40 agonist ivuxolimab in advanced cancers. The repertoire was sequenced with immunoSEQ multiplex PCR; TCRdb's copy has only in-frame clones and lacks some. The sample includes 80,000 to 100,000 clones, approximately 93% of them seen just once. Sequencing was performed on CD4+ or CD8+ T cells sorted from blood, taken in a trial of the OX40 agonist ivuxolimab. The receptors stem from an adult with an advanced solid tumor such as melanoma, head and neck, liver or kidney cancer.

The chain combines TRBV7-9 with TRBJ2-2; 12 bases agree with TRBD2. From germline, CDR1 is SEHNR and CDR2 FQNEAQ (reference sequence). The length of the CDR3 is 16 residues. V dropped 4 bases and J dropped 4; count of bases not matched to a gene: 4. The CDR3 DNA reads TGTGCCAGCAGCTCCCGACTAGCGGGAGTCACCGGGGAGCTGTTTTTT. Translated, it gives CASSSRLAGVTGELFF.

This chain joins TRBV11-3 and TRBJ2-1; D uncertain. Germline CDR1 and CDR2: SGHNT and YENEEA. V shed 3 bases and J shed 0 bases, with 9 bases lying between them. The length of the CDR3 is 15 residues. CDR3 sequence (DNA): TGTGCCAGCAGCTTCCGCGGTAGCTCCTACAATGAGCAGTTCTTC. Translating gives CASSFRGSSYNEQFF.

This rearrangement joins TRBV28 to TRBJ1-5; 10 bases align to TRBD1. Trimming removed 3 bases from V and 7 bases from J; junction bases left unmatched: 12. The CDR3 runs 17 residues. Germline values: CDR1 MDHEN, CDR2 SYDVKM. This CDR3 reads CASSFGAGTGVRQPQHF. CDR3 nucleotide sequence: TGTGCCAGCAGTTTTGGGGCCGGGACAGGGGTTCGACAGCCCCAGCATTTT. Complete variable domain (other parts from reference TRBV28 and TRBJ1-5): DVKVTQSSRYLVKRTGEKVFLECVQDMDHENMFWYRQDPGLGLRLIYFSYDVKMKEKGDIPEGYSVSREKKERFSLILESASTNQTSMYLCASSFGAGTGVRQPQHFGDGTRLSIL.

V gene TRBV20-1 combines with J gene TRBJ2-3; perhaps TRBD2 as D (5 bases). The CDR3 consists of 11 residues. The V and J ends lost 6 bases and 5 bases respectively, with 9 bases between them. Germline lookup yields CDR1 DFQATT and CDR2 SNEGSKA (reference sequence). CDR3 bases: TGCAGTGCCCCGGCGGGAGATACGCAGTATTTT. This encodes CSAPAGDTQYF.

This chain uses TRBV5-1 with TRBJ2-3, with D possibly called TRBD1 or TRBD2 (5 bases each). The CDR3 runs to 15 residues. The V gene's germline CDR1 is SGHRS and CDR2 YFSETQ. V lost 6 bases and J lost 1, with 15 bases in between. The CDR3 here is CASIRGTWGTDTQYF. CDR3 DNA sequence: TGCGCCAGCATCCGGGGCACATGGGGCACAGATACGCAGTATTTT.

This sequence joins TRBV2 and TRBJ2-3; D uncertain. The V end lost 6 bases, the J end lost 2 bases, and 6 bases lay between the germline ends. The length of the CDR3 is 12 residues. The germline V gene has CDR1 SNHLY and CDR2 FYNNEI. As DNA, the CDR3 is TGTGCCAGCAGATTAAACACAGATACGCAGTATTTT. This codes for CASRLNTDTQYF.

The chain carries TRBV2 and TRBJ1-4, with D possibly TRBD1 on 6 matching bases. The CDR3 sequence is 18 residues long. Germline V gene sequence: CDR1 SNHLY, CDR2 FYNNEI. V lost 2 bases and J lost 2, with 18 bases in between. CDR3 protein: CASSEIFWGARTNEKLFF. The DNA of the CDR3 is TGTGCCAGCAGTGAAATTTTCTGGGGGGCGAGGACTAATGAAAAACTGTTTTTT.

The rearrangement links TRBV6-5 to TRBJ2-1; 8 bases fit TRBD2. V gave up 8 bases and J gave up 9 bases; unmatched junction bases: 6. This CDR3 comprises 12 residues. CDR1 MNHEY and CDR2 SVGAGI come from the germline V gene. For the CDR3, the DNA is TGTGCCAGCTCCGGGCTAGCGGGTGAGCAGTTCTTC. Protein: CASSGLAGEQFF.

As for this clone: Other DNA sequences in this specimen translate into the identical CDR3. The gene calls are TRBV18 and TRBJ1-4; D not certain. Germline V gene sequence: CDR1 KGHSH, CDR2 LQKENI. Trimming removed 3 bases at V and 0 bases at J, with 5 bases between. This CDR3 has 14 amino acids. This chain's CDR3 is CASSPRATNEKLFF. CDR3 DNA: TGTGCCAGCTCACCTCGGGCAACTAATGAAAAACTGTTTTTT.

The chain recombines TRBV4-3 with TRBJ1-3; D perhaps matches TRBD1 (5 bases). CDR3 size: 17 residues. The germline gives CDR1 LGHNA, CDR2 YSLEER. V lost 3 bases and J lost 4, with 19 bases in between. The CDR3 sequence is CASSQKDIAPEGNTIYF. The DNA of the CDR3 is TGCGCCAGCAGCCAGAAGGACATAGCTCCAGAGGGAAACACCATATATTTT.

The V call is TRBV11-3, the J call TRBJ2-2, with TRBD2 identical over 7 bases. V was clipped by 1 base and J by 7 bases; unmatched bases: 3. The CDR3 is 14 amino acids. Germline values: CDR1 SGHNT, CDR2 YENEEA. In DNA, the CDR3 is TGTGCCAGCAGCTTAGCCCCGGGGGGCGGGGAGCTGTTTTTT. This gives the protein CASSLAPGGGELFF.

This clone was observed once. The CDR3: CASSKAGMDTEAFF. CDR3 DNA sequence: TGTGCCAGTAGCAAGGCAGGGATGGACACTGAAGCTTTCTTT. The chain links TRBV19 to TRBJ1-1, with D perhaps matching TRBD1 (5 bases). The CDR3 is made up of 14 amino acids. CDR1 and CDR2 from the germline V gene are LNHDA and SQIVND (reference sequence). The V and J ends lost 6 bases and 3 bases respectively, with 14 bases between them.

This chain connects TRBV11-2 to TRBJ2-7, with 9 bases aligning to TRBD2. The CDR3 sequence is 14 residues long. CDR1 is SGHAT and CDR2 is FQNNGV in the germline V gene. The V and J ends lost 3 bases and 5 bases, in that order; junction bases with no gene match: 5. The CDR3 spells CASSFGGGANEQYF. The DNA of the CDR3 is TGTGCCAGCAGCTTTGGCGGGGGGGCTAACGAGCAGTACTTC.

The CDR3 here is CASSPQGSSYNEQFF. The CDR3 bases are TGTGCCAGCTCACCACAGGGGAGCTCCTACAATGAGCAGTTCTTC. J is TRBJ2-1 and V is TRBV18; D is possibly TRBD1 or TRBD2 (5 bases each). The V and J ends lost 1 base and 0 bases respectively, with 7 bases between them. There are 15 residues in the CDR3. Germline CDR1 and CDR2: KGHSH and LQKENI. Complete variable domain (other parts from reference TRBV18 and TRBJ2-1): NAGVMQNPRHLVRRRGQEARLRCSPMKGHSHVYWYRQLPEEGLKFMVYLQKENIIDESGMPKERFSAEFPKEGPSILRIQQVVRGDSAAYFCASSPQGSSYNEQFFGPGTRLTVL.